This record covers a single TCR beta chain. Its specificity is not known. This record comes from a study of blood T cells in healthy people across ages. Healthy Caucasian individuals from Russia aged roughly 6 to 90 served as donors. Then a second PCR, running roughly 6 to 12 cycles, was carried out with a sample-barcoded 5' primer and a J-beta primer mix. Carrying 12 random nucleotides, a template-switch adaptor labeled each individual cDNA molecule. TCRdb reprocessed the 5' RACE reads with MiXCR, giving one entry per CDR3 protein. The sample has about 1.4 million distinct CDR3 sequences; approximately 60% are singletons. V was pared by 2 bases and J by 0 bases, with 7 bases between. Germline CDR1 SGHTA, CDR2 FQGNSA. The CDR3 contains 15 residues. Whole-study results and caveats: Long-lived and aged donors differed, with more naive CD4+ cells and higher diversity in the long-lived. The study regarded diversity estimates from one million T cells as underestimates.

This sequence joins TRBV7-2 and TRBJ2-2; D gene ambiguous. The sample comprised blood. This sequence originates from a man aged 18 to 29 in good health. Here the CDR3 reads CASSLSDTNTGELFF. CDR3 coding DNA: TGTGCCAGCAGCTTATCAGACACGAACACCGGGGAGCTGTTTTTT.